This TCR beta chain was recovered during a study of T cell clones after liver transplantation. Findings and caveats of the study: Migration into the graft, not deletion, may explain lost graft donor-reactive T cells.

The method was immunoSEQ multiplex PCR; TCRdb's version includes in-frame clones alone and lacks a portion of them. Here the sample spans fewer than 110,000 clones, about 81% being singletons. CDR1 and CDR2 (germline): GTSNPN, SVGIG (reference sequence). The CDR3 runs to 12 residues. V lost 3 bases and J 1 base, leaving 6 bases between the germline ends. In this sample, this clone turned up once. Its target is not known. The TCR comes from a human patient who received a liver transplant. The T cells may come from the graft donor. The source material was CD4+ T cells from blood, sampled around 4 years after liver transplant. V is TRBV30 and J is TRBJ2-5, with D uncertain. In DNA, the CDR3 is TGTGCCTGGAGGGTTAGCCAAGAGACCCAGTACTTC. Its translation is CAWRVSQETQYF.